This TCR beta chain was sequenced in a study of blood T cell repertoires in COVID-19. Study-wide context: Sites in the United States, Italy and Spain provided acute and convalescent COVID-19 samples. The cDNA or gDNA used as material had been derived from T cells, B-cell-depleted T cells, or PBMCs.

This clone was counted ten times or more. Seattle patient enrollment occurred during active infection, with longitudinal follow-up thereafter. V shed 0 bases and J shed 1 base, with 10 bases lying between them. There are 15 residues in the CDR3. Germline V gene lookup returns CDR1 SGHRS and CDR2 YFSETQ. The assay was immunoSEQ multiplex PCR, and TCRdb's table has in-frame clones only and misses some. Of fewer than 250,000 clones detected, about 85% appear once; the ten largest clones hold 10%. The chain links TRBV5-1 to TRBJ1-1; no clear D. The sequencing input was peripheral blood. This receptor was obtained from an elderly woman with COVID-19, enrolled during active disease. The CDR3: CASSLVPGSNTEAFF. The CDR3, as DNA: TGCGCCAGCAGCTTGGTTCCGGGATCGAACACTGAAGCTTTCTTT.